The T cell receptor beta chain described here comes from a study of blood T cell repertoires in COVID-19. In the study overall: Material from acute and convalescent COVID-19 was sourced from the United States, Italy and Spain.

The participants were between about 18 and 90 years old and came from 24 US areas. Shortly before study entry, within 2 weeks, exposed participants had met a COVID-19 case. TCRdb keeps only in-frame clones here, not all; method: immunoSEQ multiplex PCR. The sample contains about 260,000 clones, 88% of which appear only once. This sequence was found in a woman in her thirties or forties who had been exposed to COVID-19. Sequencing was done on a sample of PBMCs or T cells enriched from blood (not recorded which).

The CDR3 sequence is CASSPTTQKGAPSGGYTF. The CDR3, as DNA: TGTGCCAGCAGCCCAACAACCCAAAAGGGGGCCCCGAGCGGCGGCTACACCTTC. This chain joins TRBV4-2 and TRBJ1-2, with 7 bases that match TRBD1. The ends lost 4 bases at V and 8 bases at J; junction bases unmatched: 22. Looked up from germline, CDR1 is LGHNA and CDR2 is YNFKEQ. This CDR3 is built from 18 residues.